The 6 T cell receptor beta chains below were found in one sample sequenced in a study of blood T cell repertoires in COVID-19. Data came from immunoSEQ multiplex PCR; TCRdb stores just in-frame clones and leaves some out. The sample lists 300,000 to 350,000 clones, around 82% seen once, with 2.5% to 3% in the top ten. Sequenced sample: peripheral blood. Every receptor here comes from a man aged 25 to 45 with active or convalescent COVID-19.

As DNA, the CDR3 is TGTGCCAGCAGCTTAGCGCCTAGAGAGGATAATGAGCAGTTCTTC. Translated, it gives CASSLAPREDNEQFF. The rearrangement links TRBV7-6 to TRBJ2-1; D is unresolved. V shed 0 bases and J shed 7 bases, with 13 bases lying between them. The CDR3 runs 15 residues. The germline gives CDR1 SGHVS, CDR2 FNYEAQ.

This chain links TRBV9 with TRBJ2-7; weak D call: TRBD2 (6 bases). V was trimmed by 4 bases and J by 5 bases, leaving 19 bases between them. The CDR3 spans 15 residues. Germline V gives CDR1 SGDLS, CDR2 YYNGEE. The CDR3 DNA follows: TGTGCCAGCAGCCCCGGGACGGGAGTGGTCGACGAGCAGTACTTC. Translation: CASSPGTGVVDEQYF.

The rearrangement joins TRBV19 to TRBJ1-5; a possible D gene is TRBD1 (6 bases). The V and J ends lost 10 bases and 0 bases respectively, with 19 bases between them. The CDR3 has 16 residues. Germline V gene lookup returns CDR1 LNHDA and CDR2 SQIVND (reference sequence). This CDR3 is CATLRGEGGSNQPQHF. The CDR3 DNA reads TGTGCCACCTTAAGGGGGGAGGGTGGTAGCAATCAGCCCCAGCATTTT.

The chain combines TRBV7-9 with TRBJ2-7; 7 nucleotides agree with TRBD2. V shed 5 bases and J 5 bases; nucleotides not matched to a gene: 12. CDR3 length equals 15 residues. Germline V gene sequence: CDR1 SEHNR, CDR2 FQNEAQ (reference sequence). CDR3 coding DNA: TGTGCCAGCAGCGGATCCCGGGAGGATCCCCACGAGCAGTACTTC. It yields the protein CASSGSREDPHEQYF.

A few counts support this clone. The V call is TRBV3-1 (or the pseudogene TRBV3-2), the J call TRBJ2-1; tentatively, D is TRBD2 (5 bases). V was cut by 2 bases and J by 9 bases, with 11 bases left in between. There are 13 residues in the CDR3. Germline V gene lookup returns CDR1 LGHDT and CDR2 YNNKEL (reference sequence). CDR3 sequence reads: CASSQTLAIEQFF. The CDR3 nucleotides are TGTGCCAGCAGCCAAACGCTAGCAATTGAGCAGTTCTTC.

This clone was counted between two and nine times. This chain connects TRBV11-2 to TRBJ2-2; 7 bases are shared with TRBD1. V trimming: 3 bases; J trimming: 4 bases; junction bases outside the gene matches: 11. Germline V gene data show CDR1 as SGHAT and CDR2 as FQNNGV. The CDR3 contains 17 residues. DNA of the CDR3: TGTGCCAGCAGCTTGACGGGTTCGGGACAGCCCACCGGGGAGCTGTTTTTT. Amino acids: CASSLTGSGQPTGELFF.